The 5 T cell receptor beta chains listed next were all sequenced from one sample in a study of T cells in Graves' hyperthyroidism and ophthalmopathy. From RNA transcripts, TCR beta CDR3 regions were amplified. A first-round RT-PCR of the TCR CDR3 used the HTBI primer set. From the multiplex PCR reads, TCRdb called clonotypes with MiXCR, one entry per CDR3 protein. The table shows around 430,000 distinct CDR3 sequences, with approximately 15% occurring only once. The sample was blood. The receptors come from a woman in her thirties with Graves' hyperthyroidism.

The chain links TRBV10-1 to TRBJ2-3; 7 nucleotides agree with TRBD1. The CDR3 is made up of 13 amino acids. V shed 2 bases, J shed 8 bases, and the junction held 4 bases outside the gene matches. Germline-derived CDR1 and CDR2 are WNHNN and SYGVQD (reference sequence). The DNA of the CDR3 is TGCGCCAGCAGTGAGCCCGACAGGGTTACGCAGTATTTT. It is translated as CASSEPDRVTQYF.

This clonotype appeared many times. V is TRBV28 and J is TRBJ2-7; D perhaps matches TRBD2 (7 bases). CDR3 length: 18 amino acids. Germline V gene data show CDR1 as MDHEN and CDR2 as SYDVKM. V gave up 3 bases and J gave up 6 bases, with 27 bases separating them. This CDR3 reads CASSFRQGRGGLLREQYF. The CDR3 DNA follows: TGTGCCAGCAGTTTCCGGCAGGGTAGGGGGGGCCTTTTGCGCGAGCAGTACTTC.

This chain uses TRBV6-2 or TRBV6-3 with TRBJ1-5; TRBD1 might be the D (5 bases). Looked up from germline, CDR1 is MNHEY and CDR2 is SVGEGT. CDR3 length equals 14 residues. Trimming left V 7 bases short and J 0 bases short, with 10 bases between. CDR3 loop: CASTGTLSNQPQHF. The CDR3 DNA follows: TGTGCCAGCACAGGGACCCTTAGCAATCAGCCCCAGCATTTT.

This clonotype was counted many times. The chain has TRBV2 and TRBJ1-1, with 9 bases identical to TRBD1. Germline V gene data show CDR1 as SNHLY and CDR2 as FYNNEI. This CDR3 is 14 amino acids long. The ends lost 4 bases at V and 2 bases at J; junction bases unmatched: 2. CDR3 DNA: TGTGCCAGCAGTGTGGACAGGGGAAACACTGAAGCTTTCTTT. It yields the protein CASSVDRGNTEAFF.

This clonotype was observed at least ten times. The chain joins TRBV20-1 to TRBJ2-4; D gene uncertain. The CDR3 runs to 13 residues. Per the germline V gene, CDR1 is DFQATT and CDR2 is SNEGSKA (reference sequence). The V and J ends lost 5 bases and 0 bases respectively, with 8 bases between them. CDR3 bases: TGCAGTGCTGTAGAACTAGCCAAAAACATTCAGTACTTC. Translated: CSAVELAKNIQYF.